This passage covers 31 T cell receptor beta chains from one sample sequenced in a study of blood T cells in healthy people across ages. Using a J-beta primer mix together with a sample-barcoded 5' primer, a second PCR was run for about 7 to 12 cycles. MiXCR, run by TCRdb on the 5' RACE reads, gives a single entry per CDR3 protein. The sample contains roughly 550,000 distinct CDR3 sequences, less than 25% of which appear only once. These data also formed part of another study, on T cells of mothers and their children.

Input material: blood. The receptors derive from a boy younger than 18 in good health.

The chain couples TRBV6-2 or TRBV6-3 to TRBJ2-7, with 13 nucleotides matching TRBD2. The CDR3 covers 15 residues. The germline gives CDR1 MNHEY, CDR2 SVGEGT. The trim removed 2 bases at V and 5 bases at J, leaving 3 bases unmatched. The CDR3 spells CASSYGTSGDDEQYF. The CDR3 DNA follows: TGTGCCAGCAGTTACGGGACTAGCGGGGACGACGAGCAGTACTTC.

V gene TRBV6-6 combines with J gene TRBJ2-5, with D tentatively TRBD1 or TRBD2 (5 bases each). The V end lost 8 bases, the J end lost 4 bases, and 14 bases lay between the germline ends. The CDR3 is made up of 13 amino acids. CDR1 is MNHNY and CDR2 is SVGAGI in the germline V gene (reference sequence). The CDR3 bases are TGTGCCAGCGCAGGGACGGGTAGAGAGACCCAGTACTTC. Protein: CASAGTGRETQYF.

On this clonotype itself: Since the CDR3 does not end with the conserved phenylalanine or tryptophan, this likely comes from a read error. The chain uses TRBV6-5 and TRBJ1-2, with D maybe TRBD1 (5 bases). The CDR3 is 14 amino acids. Per germline, CDR1 MNHEY and CDR2 SVGAGI. Deletions cut 5 bases from V and 0 bases from J, with 10 bases between. The CDR3 nucleotides read TGTGCCAGCAGTCCAGGGCCTCCTAACTATGGCTACACCGTC. It is translated as CASSPGPPNYGYTV.

V gene TRBV20-1 combines with J gene TRBJ1-5; 7 positions agree with TRBD1. Germline lookup yields CDR1 DFQATT and CDR2 SNEGSKA (reference sequence). V lost 6 bases to trimming and J lost 7 bases; unmatched junction nucleotides: 18. The CDR3 spans 16 residues. CDR3 residues: CSALESVRGGGQPQHF. CDR3 DNA sequence: TGCAGTGCCCTAGAGAGTGTCCGGGGAGGGGGCCAGCCCCAGCATTTT.

The chain uses TRBV20-1 and TRBJ1-6; 10 nucleotides match TRBD1. Germline V gene sequence: CDR1 DFQATT, CDR2 SNEGSKA (reference sequence). This CDR3 has 15 residues. The ends lost 5 bases at V and 4 bases at J; junction bases unmatched: 5. CDR3 sequence reads: CSALTGGDYNSPLHF. CDR3 nucleotides: TGCAGTGCTCTGACAGGGGGCGATTATAATTCACCCCTCCACTTT.

CDR3 DNA: TGCAGTGCTAGAGATCCGGGGAGTAGTAATTGGAGCACAGATACGCAGTATTTT. Protein sequence: CSARDPGSSNWSTDTQYF. The chain recombines TRBV20-1 with TRBJ2-3; tentatively, D is TRBD2 (5 bases). CDR1 and CDR2 from the germline V gene are DFQATT and SNEGSKA (reference sequence). CDR3 size: 18 residues. V was clipped by 0 bases and J by 0 bases, with 19 bases between them.

The chain joins TRBV7-2 to TRBJ1-1; 11 bases are a match to TRBD1. CDR1 and CDR2 (germline): SGHTA, FQGNSA. J was trimmed by 4 bases and V by 7 bases; bases with no gene match: 17. This CDR3 region has 18 residues. CDR3 coding DNA: TGTGCCAGCACCGAAACACCGGGACAGGGGGGAGTCGGCACTGAAGCTTTCTTT. It translates to CASTETPGQGGVGTEAFF.

The chain links TRBV29-1 to TRBJ2-7, with a weak D call TRBD2 (7 bases). Germline V lookup: CDR1 SQVTM, CDR2 ANQGSEA. V was pared by 6 bases and J by 3 bases, with 21 bases between. The CDR3 loop spans 15 amino acids. CDR3 amino acids: CSVETGGSPIYEQYF. The DNA for the CDR3 is TGCAGCGTCGAAACGGGGGGCTCCCCAATCTACGAGCAGTACTTC.

This clonotype was seen a few times. The rearrangement links TRBV5-1 to TRBJ2-7; 7 positions match TRBD1. Looked up from germline, CDR1 is SGHRS and CDR2 is YFSETQ. The CDR3 runs 14 residues. Trimming took 4 bases from V and 2 from J; bases not matched to a gene: 6. The chain's CDR3 is CASSIRQGPYEQYF. DNA of the CDR3: TGCGCCAGCAGCATACGACAGGGCCCCTACGAGCAGTACTTC.

This clonotype was detected only a few times. The gene calls are TRBV7-3 and TRBJ2-5; maybe TRBD2 (6 bases). There are 15 residues in the CDR3. The V gene's germline CDR1 is SGHTA and CDR2 FQGTGA. V dropped 3 bases and J dropped 5 bases, with 16 bases sitting between them. Written as DNA, the CDR3 is TGTGCCAGCAGCTTGGGGGGAGGAATTTCGGAGACCCAGTACTTC. It codes for CASSLGGGISETQYF.

The V and J genes are TRBV7-9 and TRBJ2-1, with D possibly being TRBD2 (6 bases). The CDR3 totals 16 residues. V lost 9 bases and J 2 bases, leaving 20 bases between the germline ends. Germline CDR1 SEHNR, CDR2 FQNEAQ (reference sequence). The DNA for the CDR3 is TGTGCCAGTTTTAAGGGCGGGGAGATCCCCTACAATGAGCAGTTCTTC. Translating gives CASFKGGEIPYNEQFF. Full variable domain (missing parts from reference TRBV7-9 and TRBJ2-1): DTGVSQNPRHKITKRGQNVTFRCDPISEHNRLYWYRQTLGQGPEFLTYFQNEAQLEKSRLLSDRFSAERPKGSFSTLEIQRTEQGDSAMYLCASFKGGEIPYNEQFFGPGTRLTVL.

This CDR3 is CASSPGLARYNEQFF. CDR3 nucleotide sequence: TGCGCCAGCAGCCCCGGACTAGCGCGCTACAATGAGCAGTTCTTC. This chain joins TRBV5-1 and TRBJ2-1; 9 bases fit TRBD2. The CDR3 is made up of 15 amino acids. Germline lookup yields CDR1 SGHRS and CDR2 YFSETQ. The V gene end was trimmed by 4 bases and the J gene end by 3 bases; junction bases not matched to a gene: 5.

With respect to this clonotype: The conserved phenylalanine or tryptophan is not found at the CDR3 terminus, so this likely reflects a read error. The chain carries TRBV29-1 and TRBJ2-1; the D gene is possibly TRBD2 (6 bases). V gave up 7 bases and J gave up 7 bases, with 23 bases separating them. The CDR3 spans 15 residues. The germline V gene has CDR1 SQVTM and CDR2 ANQGSEA. CDR3 in DNA: TGCAGCGCAGGGCGCGGCGGGGAGTGGTGGAATGAGCAGTTCCTC. Its translation is CSAGRGGEWWNEQFL.

The genes are TRBV7-2 and TRBJ1-1, with D perhaps TRBD1 (5 bases). V lost 5 bases and J lost 7, with 14 bases in between. CDR1 is SGHTA, CDR2 FQGNSA, per germline. The CDR3 loop spans 13 amino acids. Here the CDR3 DNA reads TGTGCCAGCAGCATCAGCGGGACGCTTGAAGCTTTCTTT. It yields the protein CASSISGTLEAFF.

In its sample, this clonotype was seen a few times. V and J are TRBV7-9 and TRBJ2-1; 10 bases are shared with TRBD2. CDR3 length: 18 residues. V gave up 1 base and J gave up 0 bases; unmatched junction bases: 6. Germline CDR1 and CDR2: SEHNR and FQNEAQ (reference sequence). CDR3 coding DNA: TGTGCCAGCAGCTTAGTAGGGGCTAGCGGGGGCTCCTACAATGAGCAGTTCTTC. Translation: CASSLVGASGGSYNEQFF.

This clonotype was recorded a few times. The chain carries TRBV4-3 and TRBJ2-1; no definite D call. The CDR3 loop spans 15 amino acids. Germline V gene lookup returns CDR1 LGHNA and CDR2 YSLEER. Trimming took 0 bases from V and 3 from J, leaving 9 bases between them. The CDR3 loop is CASSQDGRYYNEQFF. CDR3 coding DNA: TGCGCCAGCAGCCAAGATGGCAGGTACTACAATGAGCAGTTCTTC.

This clonotype appeared a few times. This sequence joins TRBV12-3 or TRBV12-4 and TRBJ2-5, with TRBD2 matching over 8 bases. The CDR3 spans 15 residues. With 5 bases clipped from V and 0 bases from J, the junction kept 5 bases outside the gene matches. The CDR3 reads CASSPGLANQETQYF. The CDR3 bases are TGTGCCAGCAGTCCCGGACTAGCTAACCAAGAGACCCAGTACTTC.

The sample holds a few counts of this clonotype. The chain joins TRBV10-3 to TRBJ2-5; 8 bases are a match to TRBD2. The closer fit of TRBJ2-1 to the DNA end suggests the J call may be wrong. This CDR3 is 15 amino acids long. Germline-derived CDR1 and CDR2 are ENHRY and SYGVKD. CDR3: CAISDGVGGVYEQFF. The DNA for the CDR3 is TGTGCCATCAGTGATGGTGTCGGGGGGGTATATGAGCAGTTCTTC.

This clonotype was seen only once. CDR3 in DNA: TGCGCCAGCAGCCAAGATCGTGCGGAGGGTTGGGAGGGGTCCTACGAGCAGTACTTC. Translation: CASSQDRAEGWEGSYEQYF. The chain joins TRBV4-1 to TRBJ2-7, with TRBD2 matching over 7 bases. V gave up 0 bases and J gave up 1 base; unmatched junction bases: 15. Germline-derived CDR1 and CDR2 are MGHRA and YSYEKL. The CDR3 is 19 residues long.

This chain uses TRBV27 with TRBJ1-2; D call uncertain. V was trimmed by 3 bases and J by 3 bases, leaving 11 bases between them. Germline V lookup: CDR1 MNHEY, CDR2 SMNVEV (reference sequence). The CDR3 totals 14 residues. This CDR3 reads CASSLLYSDYGYTF. The CDR3 bases are TGTGCCAGCAGTTTGCTGTACTCGGACTATGGCTACACCTTC.

Only one count was recorded for this clonotype. V is TRBV7-2 and J is TRBJ2-6; D uncertain. Germline CDR1 is SGHTA and CDR2 is FQGNSA. V dropped 3 bases and J dropped 1 base, with 10 bases sitting between them. The CDR3 is made up of 16 amino acids. CDR3 sequence: CASSFGPGSGANVLTF. The CDR3 DNA follows: TGTGCCAGCAGCTTCGGCCCCGGTTCTGGGGCCAACGTCCTGACTTTC. The full variable domain, with the rest looked up from reference TRBV7-2 and TRBJ2-6, is GAGVSQSPSNKVTEKGKDVELRCDPISGHTALYWYRQSLGQGLEFLIYFQGNSAPDKSGLPSDRFSAERTGGSVSTLTIQRTQQEDSAVYLCASSFGPGSGANVLTFGAGSRLTVL.

The J gene is TRBJ2-5, the V gene TRBV24-1; weak D call: TRBD1 (8 bases). The closer fit of TRBJ2-1 to the DNA end suggests the J call may be wrong. CDR1 and CDR2 (germline): KGHDR, SFDVKD. The CDR3 is made up of 16 amino acids. The CDR3 nucleotides read TGTGCCACCAGTGAGTTAGGACAGGGAGGGTACAATGAGCAGTTCTTC. Protein product: CATSELGQGGYNEQFF.

This clonotype has more than one count but fewer than ten. The J gene is TRBJ2-5, the V gene TRBV20-1, with TRBD1 matching over 8 bases. Gene TRBJ2-7 matches the end of the DNA better, so the J call may be wrong. CDR3 length: 14 residues. The germline gives CDR1 DFQATT, CDR2 SNEGSKA (reference sequence). CDR3 loop: CSARLRTGLYEQYF. The DNA of the CDR3 is TGCAGTGCTAGGTTACGGACAGGGCTCTACGAGCAGTACTTC.

V and J are TRBV20-1 and TRBJ2-5; D not resolved. Germline V gives CDR1 DFQATT, CDR2 SNEGSKA (reference sequence). V was shortened by 6 bases and J by 5 bases, with 25 bases between the two germline ends. The CDR3 is 16 residues long. The CDR3 nucleotides read TGCAGTGCCCACGAGATGGTTCGCGATACCAGGGAGACCCAGTACTTC. Residues: CSAHEMVRDTRETQYF.

Only a few counts were recorded for this clonotype. The rearrangement uses TRBV2 and TRBJ2-1; 8 positions match TRBD1. Germline CDR1 and CDR2: SNHLY and FYNNEI. V was clipped by 8 bases and J by 5 bases; unmatched bases: 8. This CDR3 region has 14 residues. CDR3 sequence reads: CASQPGTGDNEQFF. CDR3 bases: TGTGCCAGCCAACCCGGGACAGGAGACAATGAGCAGTTCTTC.

In this sample, this clonotype turned up a few times. The chain carries TRBV29-1 and TRBJ2-1, with D unclear. CDR3 length: 16 residues. Trimming removed 2 bases from V and 1 base from J, with 15 bases in between. In germline, CDR1 is SQVTM, CDR2 ANQGSEA. CDR3 sequence reads: CSVESVGSPSYNEQFF. The DNA of the CDR3 is TGCAGCGTTGAAAGTGTGGGTAGTCCATCCTACAATGAGCAGTTCTTC.

The chain recombines TRBV2 with TRBJ2-5; weak D call: TRBD1 (5 bases). The assigned J gene may be wrong: the sequence end matches TRBJ2-7 better. Germline V gene sequence: CDR1 SNHLY, CDR2 FYNNEI. The CDR3 length is 15 residues. CDR3 in DNA: TGTGCCAGCAGTGAAATCCCAGGGCCCGCCTACGAGCAGTACTTC. Translated, it gives CASSEIPGPAYEQYF.

The chain couples TRBV19 to TRBJ2-5, with a weak D call TRBD2 (8 bases). The end of the DNA fits TRBJ2-7 better, so the J call may be wrong. CDR1 LNHDA and CDR2 SQIVND come from the germline V gene (reference sequence). The CDR3 is 14 amino acids. The CDR3 nucleotides read TGTGCCAGTACCGATAGCGGGACAGCTAACGAGCAGTACTTC. Its translation: CASTDSGTANEQYF.

This rearrangement joins TRBV20-1 to TRBJ1-4; TRBD1 agrees at 8 bases. The junction had 7 bases not matched to a gene; V was cut back by 0 bases and J by 10 bases. From germline, CDR1 is DFQATT and CDR2 SNEGSKA (reference sequence). CDR3 size: 14 residues. This CDR3 reads CSARDPQGAGKLFF. CDR3 bases: TGCAGTGCTAGAGATCCCCAGGGGGCGGGAAAACTGTTTTTT.

This chain uses TRBV6-2 or TRBV6-3 with TRBJ1-1; D may be TRBD1 (5 bases). Germline CDR1 MNHEY, CDR2 SVGEGT. The V and J ends lost 5 bases and 4 bases respectively, with 17 bases between them. The CDR3 totals 15 residues. CDR3 amino acids: CASSRSGGVVTEAFF. CDR3 sequence (DNA): TGTGCCAGCAGTCGCTCTGGAGGGGTGGTCACTGAAGCTTTCTTT.

V and J are TRBV12-3 or TRBV12-4 and TRBJ2-5; TRBD1 is a possible D gene (5 bases). This CDR3 contains 12 residues. Between the trimmed V and J ends, which lost 0 bases and 9 bases, there was a span of 8 bases. The CDR3 region is CASSLARAAQYF. The CDR3 nucleotides are TGTGCCAGCAGTTTAGCCAGGGCGGCCCAGTACTTC.